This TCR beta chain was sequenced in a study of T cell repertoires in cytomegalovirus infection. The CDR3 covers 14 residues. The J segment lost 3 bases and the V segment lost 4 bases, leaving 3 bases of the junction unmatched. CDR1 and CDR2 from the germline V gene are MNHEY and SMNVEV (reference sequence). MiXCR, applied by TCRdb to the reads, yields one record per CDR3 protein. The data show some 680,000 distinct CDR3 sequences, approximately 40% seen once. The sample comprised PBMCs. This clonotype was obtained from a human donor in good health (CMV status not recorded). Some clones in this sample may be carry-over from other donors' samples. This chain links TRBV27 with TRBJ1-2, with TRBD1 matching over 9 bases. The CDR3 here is CASSWDREDYGYTF. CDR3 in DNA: TGTGCCAGCAGTTGGGACAGGGAGGACTATGGCTACACCTTC.